Listed below are T cell receptor beta chains from one sample, sequenced in a study of blood T cells in healthy people across ages. TCRdb redid the calling of the 5' RACE reads with MiXCR, one entry per CDR3 protein. The sample records about 810,000 distinct CDR3 sequences, under 40% being singletons. Sequenced sample: blood. These receptors came from a young man in good health. Each CDR3 is given with its conserved first and last residue. Fields, in order: CDR3 length, J gene, clone size, V gene, D gene, CDR3 DNA, CDR3 protein. The D gene is left open where the match is weak. Not every row has a clone size; where given, it reads once, few, many or a size class.

length: 15
J: TRBJ1-2
size: -
V: TRBV5-1
D: -
DNA: TGCGCCAGCAGCCCGCGTAGGGGGGAGTACGGTGGCTACACCTTC
CDR3: CASSPRRGEYGGYTF

length: 18
J: TRBJ1-1
size: -
V: TRBV4-1
D: TRBD1
DNA: TGCGCCAGCAGCCAAGATCGTTACAGGGGGCCTCGGGACACTGAAGCTTTCTTT
CDR3: CASSQDRYRGPRDTEAFF

length: 13
J: TRBJ1-1
size: -
V: TRBV25-1
D: -
DNA: TGTGCCAGCATTCCCCGACGGGGCACTGAAGCTTTCTTT
CDR3: CASIPRRGTEAFF

length: 14
J: TRBJ2-1
size: many
V: TRBV12-3/TRBV12-4
D: TRBD2
DNA: TGTGCCAGCAGCCCGGGACTAGCCCTCAATGAGCAGTTCTTC
CDR3: CASSPGLALNEQFF

length: 15
J: TRBJ2-3
size: many
V: TRBV6-6
D: TRBD1
DNA: TGTGCCAGCAGTTACTCGGGGACAGGGGATCGAACGCAGTATTTT
CDR3: CASSYSGTGDRTQYF

length: 16
J: TRBJ2-7
size: -
V: TRBV20-1
D: -
DNA: TGCAGTGCTAGAGGTAGAGGCCCCACGCTCGTAACCGAGCAGTACTTC
CDR3: CSARGRGPTLVTEQYF

length: 16
J: TRBJ1-3
size: -
V: TRBV4-2
D: TRBD1
DNA: TGTGCCAGCAGCCAAGCGGGACAGGGACCTGGAAACACCATATATTTT
CDR3: CASSQAGQGPGNTIYF

length: 15
J: TRBJ1-1
size: -
V: TRBV12-3/TRBV12-4
D: TRBD1
DNA: TGTGCCAGCAGTGGCACCGGGACAGACAACACTGAAGCTTTCTTT
CDR3: CASSGTGTDNTEAFF

length: 12
J: TRBJ1-5
size: -
V: TRBV9
D: -
DNA: TGTGCCAGCAGCTCCCGACAAGGAGCCCAGCATTTT
CDR3: CASSSRQGAQHF

length: 13
J: TRBJ1-2
size: -
V: TRBV7-2
D: -
DNA: TGTGCCAGCAGCTTAGGTCGGGACCATAGCTACACCTTC
CDR3: CASSLGRDHSYTF

length: 14
J: TRBJ1-2
size: -
V: TRBV20-1
D: -
DNA: TGCAGTGCTAGACAATATGAGGGTAACTATGGCTACACCTTC
CDR3: CSARQYEGNYGYTF

length: 13
J: TRBJ1-6
size: -
V: TRBV20-1
D: -
DNA: TGCAGTGCTAGAGGGGAGGGGGGTACACCCCTCCACTTT
CDR3: CSARGEGGTPLHF

length: 16
J: TRBJ2-7
size: -
V: TRBV28
D: TRBD2
DNA: TGTGCCAGCAGTTTAACGGCAGCAGGGAGGGCCTACGAGCAGTACTTC
CDR3: CASSLTAAGRAYEQYF

length: 14
J: TRBJ2-5
size: few
V: TRBV6-4
D: -
DNA: TGTGCCAGCAGTGAGGGGACCAAGTTTGCAAAGCAGTACTTC
CDR3: CASSEGTKFAKQYF

length: 15
J: TRBJ1-2
size: -
V: TRBV3-1
D: TRBD1
DNA: TGTGCCAGCAGCCCCCGGGACAGGGGGTTCTATGGCTACACCTTC
CDR3: CASSPRDRGFYGYTF

length: 13
J: TRBJ2-6
size: few
V: TRBV25-1
D: -
DNA: TGTGCCAGTCTGCCCTCTGGGGCCAACGTCCTGACTTTC
CDR3: CASLPSGANVLTF

length: 17
J: TRBJ1-2
size: -
V: TRBV3-1
D: -
DNA: TGTGCCAGCAGCCAAGATTGGAGCGGAGCCTCCCTGTGGGGCTACACCTTC
CDR3: CASSQDWSGASLWGYTF

length: 14
J: TRBJ2-1
size: -
V: TRBV5-1
D: TRBD1
DNA: TGCGCCAGCAGCAAGGGACAGGGAAACAATGAGCAGTTCTTC
CDR3: CASSKGQGNNEQFF

length: 14
J: TRBJ2-3
size: -
V: TRBV3-1
D: -
DNA: TGTGCCAGCAGCCCCCGACTAGTGGTAGATACGCAGTATTTT
CDR3: CASSPRLVVDTQYF

length: 13
J: TRBJ1-2
size: few
V: TRBV10-3
D: -
DNA: TGTGCCATCAGTGAGTCAAGGACAGATGGCTACACCTTC
CDR3: CAISESRTDGYTF

length: 15
J: TRBJ2-5
size: few
V: TRBV5-1
D: TRBD2
DNA: TGCGCCAGCACCCAGACAGTAGCGGGGGAAGAGACCCAGTACTTC
CDR3: CASTQTVAGEETQYF

length: 16
J: TRBJ1-2
size: once
V: TRBV6-2/TRBV6-3
D: TRBD1
DNA: TGTGCCAGCAGTGCTGGTCCGGGACAGGTGGCCTATGGCTACACCTTC
CDR3: CASSAGPGQVAYGYTF

length: 15
J: TRBJ1-4
size: few
V: TRBV4-3
D: -
DNA: TGCGCCAGCAGCCAAAACAGGGTCACTAATGAAAAACTGTTTTTT
CDR3: CASSQNRVTNEKLFF

length: 13
J: TRBJ2-5
size: -
V: TRBV5-4
D: TRBD2
DNA: TGTGCCAGCAGCTTGGCCGGGGGGGATGAGCAGTACTTC
CDR3: CASSLAGGDEQYF

length: 16
J: TRBJ2-7
size: many
V: TRBV29-1
D: TRBD1
DNA: TGCAGCGTGCGCAAACATACCGGGACAGGCTCCTACGAGCAGTACTTC
CDR3: CSVRKHTGTGSYEQYF

length: 13
J: TRBJ2-2
size: -
V: TRBV5-6
D: -
DNA: TGTGCCAGCACCCCTTGGAACACCGGGGAGCTGTTTTTT
CDR3: CASTPWNTGELFF

length: 13
J: TRBJ2-3
size: once
V: TRBV29-1
D: -
DNA: TGCAGCGGGTTGGGGGCTGGCACAGATACGCAGTATTTT
CDR3: CSGLGAGTDTQYF

length: 13
J: TRBJ1-2
size: -
V: TRBV2
D: -
DNA: TGTGCCAGCAATCCGGGGGAGGGCTATGGCTACACCTTC
CDR3: CASNPGEGYGYTF